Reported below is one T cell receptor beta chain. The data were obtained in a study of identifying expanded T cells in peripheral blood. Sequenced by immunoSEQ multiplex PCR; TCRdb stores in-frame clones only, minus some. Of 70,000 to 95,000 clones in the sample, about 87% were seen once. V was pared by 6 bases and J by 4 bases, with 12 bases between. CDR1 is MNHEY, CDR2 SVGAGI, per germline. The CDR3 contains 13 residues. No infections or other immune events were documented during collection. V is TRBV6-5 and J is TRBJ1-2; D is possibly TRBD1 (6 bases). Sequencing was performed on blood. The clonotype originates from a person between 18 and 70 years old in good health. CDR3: CASSGGGGYGYTF. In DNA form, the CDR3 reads TGTGCCAGCAGCGGGGGGGGCGGCTATGGCTACACCTTC.